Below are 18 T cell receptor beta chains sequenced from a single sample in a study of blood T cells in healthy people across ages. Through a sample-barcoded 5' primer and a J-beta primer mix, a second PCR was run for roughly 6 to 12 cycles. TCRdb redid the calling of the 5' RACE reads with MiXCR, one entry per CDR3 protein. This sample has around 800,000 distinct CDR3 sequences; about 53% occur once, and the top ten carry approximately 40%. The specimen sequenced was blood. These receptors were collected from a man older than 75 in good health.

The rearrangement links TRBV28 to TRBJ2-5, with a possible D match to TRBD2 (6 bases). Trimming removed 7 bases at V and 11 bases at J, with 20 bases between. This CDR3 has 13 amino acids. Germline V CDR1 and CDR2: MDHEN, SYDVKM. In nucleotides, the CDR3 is TGTGCCAGCATCCCTAAAGGGGACCGGGAGCAGTACTTC. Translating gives CASIPKGDREQYF.

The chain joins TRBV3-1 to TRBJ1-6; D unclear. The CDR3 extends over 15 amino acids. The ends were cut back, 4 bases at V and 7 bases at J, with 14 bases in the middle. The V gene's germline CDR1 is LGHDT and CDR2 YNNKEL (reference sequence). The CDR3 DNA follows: TGTGCCAGCAGCCCAACGGTATTTGGCAATTCACCCCTCCACTTT. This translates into CASSPTVFGNSPLHF. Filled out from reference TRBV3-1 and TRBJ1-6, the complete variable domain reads DTAVSQTPKYLVTQMGNDKSIKCEQNLGHDTMYWYKQDSKKFLKIMFSYNNKELIINETVPNRFSPKSPDKAHLNLHINSLELGDSAVYFCASSPTVFGNSPLHFGNGTRLTVT.

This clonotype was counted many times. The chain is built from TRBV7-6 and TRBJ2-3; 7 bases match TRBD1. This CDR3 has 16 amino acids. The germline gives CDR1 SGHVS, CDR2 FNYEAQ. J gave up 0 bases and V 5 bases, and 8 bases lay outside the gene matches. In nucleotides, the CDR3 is TGTGCCAGCAGCCTAACCGGGACAGCTAGCACAGATACGCAGTATTTT. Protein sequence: CASSLTGTASTDTQYF.

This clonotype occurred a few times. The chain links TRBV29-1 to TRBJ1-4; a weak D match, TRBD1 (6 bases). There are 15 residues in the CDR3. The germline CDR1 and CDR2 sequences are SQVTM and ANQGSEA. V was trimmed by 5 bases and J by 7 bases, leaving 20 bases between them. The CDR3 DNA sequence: TGCAGCGTTTCCAGGGATGCAGGGGTGGGTGAAAAACTGTTTTTT. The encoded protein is CSVSRDAGVGEKLFF.

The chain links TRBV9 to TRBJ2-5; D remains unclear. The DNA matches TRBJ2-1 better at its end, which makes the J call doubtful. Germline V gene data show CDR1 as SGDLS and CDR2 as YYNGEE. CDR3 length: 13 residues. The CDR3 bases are TGTGCCAGCAGCGTCTTCGGGCAAGAGACCCAGTTCTTC. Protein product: CASSVFGQETQFF.

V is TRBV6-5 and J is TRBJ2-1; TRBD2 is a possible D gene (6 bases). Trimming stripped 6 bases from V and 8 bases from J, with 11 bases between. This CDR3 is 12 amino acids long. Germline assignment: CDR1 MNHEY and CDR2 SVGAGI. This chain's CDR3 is CASSGSGHEQFF. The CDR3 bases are TGTGCCAGCAGCGGTAGCGGTCATGAGCAGTTCTTC.

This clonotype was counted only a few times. The CDR3 region is CASSVIQDTEAFF. The CDR3 DNA follows: TGTGCCAGCTCCGTGATACAGGACACTGAAGCTTTCTTT. V usage is TRBV18 and J usage is TRBJ1-1, with D possibly being TRBD1 (5 bases). Germline CDR1 and CDR2: KGHSH and LQKENI. Trimming took 6 bases from V and 3 from J, leaving 11 bases between them. CDR3 length: 13 residues. The full variable domain, completed using reference TRBV18 and TRBJ1-1, is NAGVMQNPRHLVRRRGQEARLRCSPMKGHSHVYWYRQLPEEGLKFMVYLQKENIIDESGMPKERFSAEFPKEGPSILRIQQVVRGDSAAYFCASSVIQDTEAFFGQGTRLTVV.

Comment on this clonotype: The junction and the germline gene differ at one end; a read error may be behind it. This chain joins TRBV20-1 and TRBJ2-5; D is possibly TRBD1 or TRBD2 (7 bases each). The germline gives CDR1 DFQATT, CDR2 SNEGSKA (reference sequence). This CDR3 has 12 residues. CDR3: CGAVRGGETQYF. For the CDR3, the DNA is TGCGGTGCTGTCAGGGGGGGAGAGACCCAGTACTTC.

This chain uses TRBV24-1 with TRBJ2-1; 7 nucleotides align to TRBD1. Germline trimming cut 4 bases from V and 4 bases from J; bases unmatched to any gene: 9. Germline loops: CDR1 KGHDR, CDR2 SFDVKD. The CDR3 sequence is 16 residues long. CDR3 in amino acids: CATSDQKGTAYNEQFF. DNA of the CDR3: TGTGCCACCAGTGACCAGAAAGGGACAGCGTACAATGAGCAGTTCTTC.

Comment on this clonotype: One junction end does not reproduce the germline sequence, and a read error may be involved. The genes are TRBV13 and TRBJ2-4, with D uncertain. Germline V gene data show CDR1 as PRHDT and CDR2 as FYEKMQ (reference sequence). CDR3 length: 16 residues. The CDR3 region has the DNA TGTGCCAGCAGCTTTGGTGTAGGGCGAAGCTCCTACGAGCAGGACTTC. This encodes CASSFGVGRSSYEQDF.

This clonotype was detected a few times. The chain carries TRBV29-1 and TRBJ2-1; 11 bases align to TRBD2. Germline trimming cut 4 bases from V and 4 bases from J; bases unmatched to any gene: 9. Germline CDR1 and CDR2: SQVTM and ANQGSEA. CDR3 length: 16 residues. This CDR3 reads CSVGFIASGRYNEQFF. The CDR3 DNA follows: TGCAGCGTTGGTTTTATCGCTAGCGGGAGGTACAATGAGCAGTTCTTC.

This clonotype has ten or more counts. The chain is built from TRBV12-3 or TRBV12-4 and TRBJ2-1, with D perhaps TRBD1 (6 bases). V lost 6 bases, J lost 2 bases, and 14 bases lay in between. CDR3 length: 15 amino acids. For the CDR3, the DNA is TGTGCCAGCAGCCCCGGTACAGGGACCTACAATGAGCAGTTCTTC. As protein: CASSPGTGTYNEQFF.

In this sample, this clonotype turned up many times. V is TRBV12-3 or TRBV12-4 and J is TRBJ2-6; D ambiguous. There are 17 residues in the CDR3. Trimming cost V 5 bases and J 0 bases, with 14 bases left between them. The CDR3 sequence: CASSARPRSSGANVLTF. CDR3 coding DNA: TGTGCCAGCAGTGCGCGACCGAGAAGCTCTGGGGCCAACGTCCTGACTTTC.

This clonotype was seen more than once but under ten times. The CDR3 loop reads CASSATESYEQYF. CDR3 nucleotide sequence: TGTGCCAGCAGTGCAACAGAGTCCTACGAGCAGTACTTC. This chain uses TRBV6-4 with TRBJ2-7; D ambiguous. Looked up from germline, CDR1 is MRHNA and CDR2 is SNTAGT. V was trimmed by 4 bases and J by 1 base, leaving 8 bases between them. The CDR3 extends over 13 amino acids.

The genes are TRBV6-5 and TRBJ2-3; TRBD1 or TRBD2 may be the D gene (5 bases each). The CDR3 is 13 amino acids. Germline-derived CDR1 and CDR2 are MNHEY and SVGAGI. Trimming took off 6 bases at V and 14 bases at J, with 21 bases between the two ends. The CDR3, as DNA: TGTGCCAGCAGCGGGGCGGCGCACAGATACGCGTATTTT. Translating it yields CASSGAAHRYAYF.

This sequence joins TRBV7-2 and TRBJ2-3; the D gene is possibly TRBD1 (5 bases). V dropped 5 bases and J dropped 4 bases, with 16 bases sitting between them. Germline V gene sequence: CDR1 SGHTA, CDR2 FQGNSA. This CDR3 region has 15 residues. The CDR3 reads CASSLRQTGPDTQYF. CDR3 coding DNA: TGTGCCAGCAGCCTCCGACAGACCGGGCCAGATACGCAGTATTTT.

CDR3 in amino acids: CSVREGRSEETQYF. Here the CDR3 DNA reads TGCAGCGTTCGGGAGGGCAGGTCAGAGGAGACCCAGTACTTC. This chain uses TRBV29-1 with TRBJ2-5; 8 bases are shared with TRBD2. V lost 5 bases, J lost 5 bases, and 10 bases stayed unmatched. This CDR3 comprises 14 residues. Germline values: CDR1 SQVTM, CDR2 ANQGSEA.

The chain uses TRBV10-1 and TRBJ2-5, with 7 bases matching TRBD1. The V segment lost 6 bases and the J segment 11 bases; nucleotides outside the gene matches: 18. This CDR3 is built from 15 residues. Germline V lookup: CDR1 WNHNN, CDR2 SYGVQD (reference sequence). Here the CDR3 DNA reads TGCGCCAGCAGCCCCCAGGGACAGCATAACGAAGAGCAGTACTTC. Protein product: CASSPQGQHNEEQYF.